These T cell receptor beta chains were read from a single sample in a study of T cells in Graves' hyperthyroidism and ophthalmopathy. A single record per CDR3 protein comes from TCRdb applying MiXCR to the multiplex PCR reads. The sample shows about 260,000 distinct CDR3 sequences, under 30% of them seen only once. What was sequenced was blood. Receptor source: a man between 35 and 55 years old with Graves' hyperthyroidism that later progressed to Graves' ophthalmopathy. Both conserved end residues are part of each CDR3. The D gene is left open where the match is weak. Some rows mark clone size as missing; the rest say once, few, many or name a class of expanded clone.

TRBJ2-7	many	-	TRBV29-1	TGCAGCGGAAGGACTACCAACTACGAGCAGTACTTC	CSGRTTNYEQYF
TRBJ1-2	many	-	TRBV14	TGTGCCAGCAGCCCCCTGGAAGGGCTCTATGGCTACACCTTC	CASSPLEGLYGYTF
TRBJ2-7	-	TRBD2	TRBV4-1	TGCGCCAGCAGTAGCCGGGGGCTAGCGGGACCCTACGAGCAGTACTTC	CASSSRGLAGPYEQYF
TRBJ2-5	many	-	TRBV7-2	TGTGCCAGCAGCCGACAGAGAGGAAAACAAGAGACCCAGTACTTC	CASSRQRGKQETQYF
TRBJ1-1	-	-	TRBV5-1	TGCGCCAGCAGCTTGTCTCCTGTGACGAACACTGAAGCTTTCTTT	CASSLSPVTNTEAFF
TRBJ2-7	many	-	TRBV6-1	TGTGCCAGCAGGGAGAGTGGCGAGCAGTACTTC	CASRESGEQYF
TRBJ2-5	few	TRBD1	TRBV7-9	TGTGCCAGCAGCTTGAGTCCGGGACAGGGGTTAGAGACCCAGTACTTC	CASSLSPGQGLETQYF
TRBJ2-5	many	-	TRBV12-3/TRBV12-4	TGTGCCAGCAGTTTATCTCACGAGACCCAGTACTTC	CASSLSHETQYF
TRBJ2-7	many	TRBD1	TRBV11-1	TGTGCCAGCAGCTCGGACAGGGTACGTGGCTACGAGCAGTACTTC	CASSSDRVRGYEQYF
TRBJ1-5	-	TRBD1	TRBV7-2	TGTGCCAGCAGATCGACAGGGTACAATCAGCCCCAGCATTTT	CASRSTGYNQPQHF
TRBJ1-5	many	-	TRBV6-1	TGTGCCTTATCACAGAGAGATAGCAATCAGCCCCAGCATTTT	CALSQRDSNQPQHF
TRBJ2-7	few	TRBD2	TRBV4-2	TGTGCCAGCAGCCAAGAATTGACTAGCGGGAGACTTTTTTACGAGCAGTACTTC	CASSQELTSGRLFYEQYF
TRBJ2-4	-	TRBD1	TRBV19	TGTGCCAGTAGTATAGCCCCGACAGGGAGTAGGATCTCCGTCGACTTC	CASSIAPTGSRISVDF
TRBJ1-5	many	TRBD1	TRBV7-8	TGTGCCAGCAGCCCCGGACAGGGACTTAGCAATCAGCCCCAGCATTTT	CASSPGQGLSNQPQHF
TRBJ2-7	many	-	TRBV2	TGTGCCAGCAGTTGGGGCATCTGGTACGAGCAGTACTTC	CASSWGIWYEQYF
TRBJ2-7	many	TRBD1	TRBV12-3/TRBV12-4	TGTGCCAGCAGTTCCGCAGGGGGTGTTAGGTCCTACGAGCAGTACTTC	CASSSAGGVRSYEQYF
TRBJ2-5	many	-	TRBV4-1	TGCGCCAGCAGCCAAGGAACGGGATCTAAAGAGACCCAGTACTTC	CASSQGTGSKETQYF
TRBJ2-5	-	TRBD2	TRBV15	TGTGCCACCAGCAGACTAGCGGGAGGGCCAGAGACCCAGTACTTC	CATSRLAGGPETQYF
TRBJ1-1	once	-	TRBV4-1	TGCGCCAGCAGCCAAGAACAGGGCGGCACTGAAGCTTTCTTT	CASSQEQGGTEAFF
TRBJ2-7	many	TRBD1	TRBV27	TGTGCCAGCAGAACACCCCGGGACAGGGGCTCCTACGAGCAGTACTTC	CASRTPRDRGSYEQYF
TRBJ2-2	many	TRBD1	TRBV11-2	TGTGCCAGCAGCCCCCGGGACAGGAGCACCGGGGAGCTGTTTTTT	CASSPRDRSTGELFF
TRBJ2-7	many	TRBD1	TRBV5-1	TGCGCCAGCAGCATTACGGACAGGACCTACGAGCAGTACTTC	CASSITDRTYEQYF
TRBJ2-7	many	-	TRBV20-1	TGCAGTGCTACTAGGACAGTGCAGTACTTC	CSATRTVQYF